This TCR beta chain is from a study of blood T cell repertoires in COVID-19. Overall study context: The analysed material was cDNA or gDNA that came from T cells, B-cell-depleted T cells, or PBMCs.

Assay: immunoSEQ multiplex PCR; the TCRdb copy retains only in-frame clones and omits some. The data contain about 80,000 clones, about 80% of them singletons. The germline V gene has CDR1 SEHNR and CDR2 FQNEAQ (reference sequence). The CDR3 spans 12 residues. V shed 5 bases and J shed 5 bases, with 6 bases lying between them. The source material was peripheral blood. The rearrangement joins TRBV7-9 to TRBJ1-4; no definite D call. The sequence was collected from an elderly man with acute or convalescent COVID-19. The CDR3 bases are TGTGCCAGCAGCCTAAACAATGAAAAACTGTTTTTT. Protein product: CASSLNNEKLFF.